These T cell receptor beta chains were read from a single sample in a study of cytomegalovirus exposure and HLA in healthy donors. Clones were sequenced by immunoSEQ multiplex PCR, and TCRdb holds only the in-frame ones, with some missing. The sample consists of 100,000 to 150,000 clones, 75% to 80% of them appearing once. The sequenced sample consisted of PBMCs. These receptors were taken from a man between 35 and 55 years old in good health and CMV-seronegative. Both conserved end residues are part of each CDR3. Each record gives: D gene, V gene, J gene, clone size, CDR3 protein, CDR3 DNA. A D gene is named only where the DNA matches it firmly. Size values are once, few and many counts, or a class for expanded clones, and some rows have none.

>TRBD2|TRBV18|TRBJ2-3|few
CASSPGTSGASDTQYF
TGTGCCAGCTCACCCGGAACTAGCGGGGCGTCAGATACGCAGTATTTT
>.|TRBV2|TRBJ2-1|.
CASSPDRRNEQFF
TGTGCCAGCAGTCCGGACAGAAGGAATGAGCAGTTCTTC
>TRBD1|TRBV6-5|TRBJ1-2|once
CASSPRGQHDGYTF
TGTGCCAGCAGTCCTCGGGGACAGCACGATGGCTACACCTTC
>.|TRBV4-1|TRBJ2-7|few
CASSQEEGYEQYF
TGCGCCAGCAGCCAAGAGGAGGGATACGAGCAGTACTTC
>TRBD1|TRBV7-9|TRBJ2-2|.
CASSPGQGPGELFF
TGTGCCAGCAGCCCAGGACAGGGACCCGGGGAGCTGTTTTTT
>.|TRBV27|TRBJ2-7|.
CASSSPGIEQYF
TGTGCCAGCAGTTCCCCAGGGATCGAGCAGTACTTC
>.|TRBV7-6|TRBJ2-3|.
CASSQTRPDTQYF
TGTGCCAGCAGCCAAACGCGGCCAGATACGCAGTATTTT
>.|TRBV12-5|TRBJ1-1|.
CASGTGLTEAFF
TGTGCTAGTGGTACGGGATTGACTGAAGCTTTCTTT
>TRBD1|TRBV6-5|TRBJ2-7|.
CASSYVPGQGYEQYF
TGTGCCAGCAGTTACGTCCCCGGACAGGGCTACGAGCAGTACTTC
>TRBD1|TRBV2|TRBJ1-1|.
CASTPGQGAFF
TGTGCCAGCACCCCGGGACAGGGAGCTTTCTTT
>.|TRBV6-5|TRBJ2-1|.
CASSYTGSHNEQFF
TGTGCCAGCAGTTACACCGGGAGCCACAATGAGCAGTTCTTC
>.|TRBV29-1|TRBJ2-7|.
CSVGGGSYEQYF
TGCAGCGTTGGAGGAGGCAGCTACGAGCAGTACTTC
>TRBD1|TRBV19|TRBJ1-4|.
CASRLQGAANEKLFF
TGTGCCAGTAGGCTACAGGGGGCGGCTAATGAAAAACTGTTTTTT
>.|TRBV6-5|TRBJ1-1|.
CASRGWGEWTEAFF
TGTGCCAGCAGGGGGTGGGGGGAATGGACTGAAGCTTTCTTT
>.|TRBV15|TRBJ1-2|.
CATSREGGYTF
TGTGCCACCAGCAGGGAGGGTGGCTACACCTTC
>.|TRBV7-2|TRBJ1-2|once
CASSYSLGGGVIGYTF
TGTGCCAGCAGCTATTCATTGGGGGGAGGGGTTATAGGCTACACCTTC
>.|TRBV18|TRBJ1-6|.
CASSPVALGYSSPLHF
TGTGCCAGCTCACCAGTCGCCCTAGGATATAGTTCACCCCTCCACTTT
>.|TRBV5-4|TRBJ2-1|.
CASTREGYNEQFF
TGTGCCAGCACTCGCGAGGGATACAATGAGCAGTTCTTC
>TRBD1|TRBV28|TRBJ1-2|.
CASSLRTGGGYTF
TGTGCCAGCAGTTTAAGGACAGGGGGCGGCTACACCTTC
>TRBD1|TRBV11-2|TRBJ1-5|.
CASSLEGGLVQPQHF
TGTGCCAGCAGCTTAGAAGGGGGCCTGGTTCAGCCCCAGCATTTT
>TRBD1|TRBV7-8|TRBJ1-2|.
CASSLTRTGSVYGYTF
TGTGCCAGCAGCTTAACTAGGACAGGGTCGGTCTATGGCTACACCTTC
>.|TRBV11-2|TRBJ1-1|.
CASSKKGVNTEAFF
TGTGCCAGCAGCAAGAAGGGGGTGAACACTGAAGCTTTCTTT